These 2 T cell receptor beta chains came from one sample sequenced in a study of blood T cell repertoires in COVID-19 (dated by TCRdb to about 2020). The library was made by the immunoSEQ multiplex PCR assay. Here the immuneACCESS table is served through TCRdb, limited to in-frame sequences with V and J called. Missing clones are a known gap in these copies; in checked studies unresolved V genes cover under half, and the rest lacks a known reason. This sample has roughly 310,000 clones in its table, and 75% to 90% of those were observed once. Over 9% of the sample belongs to the ten largest clones. The sequencing input was PBMCs or T cells enriched from blood (not recorded which). Receptors originate from a woman in her 40s who had recovered from COVID-19.

This rearrangement joins TRBV2 to TRBJ2-2; 9 nucleotides match TRBD2. Germline CDR1 and CDR2: SNHLY and FYNNEI. With 5 bases clipped from V and 1 base from J, the junction kept 8 bases outside the gene matches. This CDR3 is 17 amino acids long. This chain's CDR3 is CASSLNSGGGNTGELFF. The CDR3 bases are TGTGCCAGCAGTCTAAATAGCGGGGGCGGGAACACCGGGGAGCTGTTTTTT. Full variable domain (remainder filled in from reference TRBV2 and TRBJ2-2): EPEVTQTPSHQVTQMGQEVILRCVPISNHLYFYWYRQILGQKVEFLVSFYNNEISEKSEIFDDQFSVERPDGSNFTLKIRSTKLEDSAMYFCASSLNSGGGNTGELFFGEGSRLTVL.

V is TRBV27 and J is TRBJ2-1; 12 bases are a match to TRBD2. This CDR3 has 15 residues. V lost 5 bases to trimming and J lost 6 bases; unmatched junction nucleotides: 5. CDR1 and CDR2 (germline): MNHEY, SMNVEV (reference sequence). This CDR3 reads CASSTSGGPGNEQFF. CDR3 sequence (DNA): TGTGCCAGCAGTACTAGCGGGGGGCCGGGCAATGAGCAGTTCTTC.